One TCR beta chain is described in this entry. Its antigen is unknown. The data are from a study of TIL therapy for anti-PD-1-resistant metastatic lung cancer. At the level of the study: Patients then received nivolumab; progressors got lymphodepletion, TIL and IL-2. Median patient age was about 50, ranging roughly 38-85 years. Findings of the study overall: Infused TIL clonotypes partially replaced the baseline blood repertoire, then decayed over months. This highly selected cohort may not generalize to typical lung cancer patients.

The CDR3 runs 17 residues. V lost 0 bases to trimming and J lost 2 bases, with 16 bases between them. Germline V lookup: CDR1 MGHRA, CDR2 YSYEKL. Sequencing used immunoSEQ v3. Sequenced by immunoSEQ multiplex PCR; TCRdb stores in-frame clones only, minus some. The sample includes 15,000 to 20,000 clones, under 90% of them seen just once. Time point reported: pre-treatment sample, taken before nivolumab and TIL therapy. The sequences come from blood, collected at baseline. The genes are TRBV4-1 and TRBJ1-2; possible D gene TRBD1, 5 bases. This TCR derives from a person aged 25 to 80 with non-small cell lung cancer. CDR3 bases: TGCGCCAGCAGCCAAGATCATAGGGGCAGGATGAACTATGGCTACACCTTC. Translated: CASSQDHRGRMNYGYTF.